The clone carrying this T cell receptor beta chain was counted only a few times. The antigen is not known. The sample comes from a study of molecular identifiers for immune sequencing clone quantification. Points from the study as a whole: Clones of above 20 RNA copies carried over 98% of effector molecules; in naive cells they carried under 1%.

TCRdb re-derived calls from the PCR reads in MiXCR, one entry per CDR3 protein. The sample has about 500,000 distinct CDR3 sequences, about 21% seen once. A CD8+CD4-CCR7+CD45RA+ gate was used to sort naive CD8 T cells. The clonotype was recovered from a human donor in good health. Some libraries in this study had Jurkat cell RNA spiked in. Specimen: naive CD8+ T cells from blood, with Jurkat cell RNA spiked in. Subset reported: FACS-sorted CD8+CD4-CCR7+CD45RA+ naive T cells.

CDR3 in amino acids: CASSQGPGNSPLHF. The CDR3 region has the DNA TGCGCCAGCAGCCAGGGACCCGGGAATTCACCCCTCCACTTT. The chain carries TRBV4-1 and TRBJ1-6, with D possibly TRBD1 on 5 matching bases. Looked up from germline, CDR1 is MGHRA and CDR2 is YSYEKL. The CDR3 loop spans 14 amino acids. V was cut by 3 bases and J by 7 bases, with 10 bases left in between.